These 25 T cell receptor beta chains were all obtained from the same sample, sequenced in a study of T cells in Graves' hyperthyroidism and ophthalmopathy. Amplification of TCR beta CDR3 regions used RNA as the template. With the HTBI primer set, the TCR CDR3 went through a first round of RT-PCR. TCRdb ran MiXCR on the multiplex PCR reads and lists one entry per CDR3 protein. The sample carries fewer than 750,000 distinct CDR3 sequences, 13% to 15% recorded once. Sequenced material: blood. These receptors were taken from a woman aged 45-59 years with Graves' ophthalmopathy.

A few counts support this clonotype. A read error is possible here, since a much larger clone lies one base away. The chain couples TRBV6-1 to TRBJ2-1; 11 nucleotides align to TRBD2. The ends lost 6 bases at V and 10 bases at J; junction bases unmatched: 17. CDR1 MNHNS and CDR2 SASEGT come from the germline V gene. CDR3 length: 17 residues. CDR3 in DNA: TGTGCCAGCAGACGCGAACGAGGACTAGCGGGCGGCAAGGAGCAGTTCTTC. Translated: CASRRERGLAGGKEQFF.

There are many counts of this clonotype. In nucleotides, the CDR3 is TGTGCCAGCAGCCAACACGGGGAGCTGTTTTTT. Residues: CASSQHGELFF. V is TRBV3-1 and J is TRBJ2-2; D is uncertain. Trimming left V 2 bases short and J 7 bases short, with 2 bases between. Per the germline V gene, CDR1 is LGHDT and CDR2 is YNNKEL (reference sequence). The CDR3 loop spans 11 amino acids.

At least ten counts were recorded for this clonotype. CDR3 DNA: TGTGCCAGCAAAAGGGGGGGCACGGCCTACAATGAGCAGTTCTTC. As protein: CASKRGGTAYNEQFF. This sequence joins TRBV6-2 or TRBV6-3 and TRBJ2-1, with a weak D call TRBD2 (7 bases). Germline CDR1 is MNHEY and CDR2 is SVGEGT. V lost 7 bases to trimming and J lost 2 bases, with 15 bases between them. The CDR3 has 15 residues.

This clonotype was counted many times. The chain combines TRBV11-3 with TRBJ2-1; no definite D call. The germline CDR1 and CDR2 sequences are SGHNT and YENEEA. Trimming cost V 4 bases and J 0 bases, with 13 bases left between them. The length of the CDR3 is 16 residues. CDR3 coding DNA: TGTGCCAGCAGCTGGCCGGACCCGAGCTCCTACAATGAGCAGTTCTTC. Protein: CASSWPDPSSYNEQFF.

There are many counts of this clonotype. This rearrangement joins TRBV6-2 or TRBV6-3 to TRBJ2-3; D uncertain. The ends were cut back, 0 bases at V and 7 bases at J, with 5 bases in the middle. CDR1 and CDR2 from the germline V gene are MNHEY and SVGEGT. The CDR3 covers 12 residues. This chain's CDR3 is CASSYSGNTQYF. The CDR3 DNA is TGTGCCAGCAGTTACTCTGGAAATACGCAGTATTTT.

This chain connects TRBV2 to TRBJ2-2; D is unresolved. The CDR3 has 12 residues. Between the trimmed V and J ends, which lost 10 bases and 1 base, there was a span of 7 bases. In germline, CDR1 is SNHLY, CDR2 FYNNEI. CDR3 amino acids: CAKGKNTGELFF. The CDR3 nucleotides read TGTGCCAAAGGGAAGAACACCGGGGAGCTGTTTTTT.

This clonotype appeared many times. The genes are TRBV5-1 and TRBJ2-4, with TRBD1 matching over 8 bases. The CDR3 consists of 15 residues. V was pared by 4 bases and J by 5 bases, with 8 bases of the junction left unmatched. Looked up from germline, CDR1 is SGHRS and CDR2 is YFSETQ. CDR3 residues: CASSPSGQGQNIQYF. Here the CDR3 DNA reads TGCGCCAGCAGCCCCTCTGGACAGGGCCAAAACATTCAGTACTTC.

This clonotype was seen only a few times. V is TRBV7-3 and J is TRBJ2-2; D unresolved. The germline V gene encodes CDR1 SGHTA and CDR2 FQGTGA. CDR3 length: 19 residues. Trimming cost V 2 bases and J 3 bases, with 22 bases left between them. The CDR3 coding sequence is TGTGCCAGCAGCTTAGGCCCCTTAACCCCGCTCCGCGACACCGGGGAGCTGTTTTTT. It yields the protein CASSLGPLTPLRDTGELFF. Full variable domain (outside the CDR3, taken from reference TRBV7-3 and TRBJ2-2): GAGVSQTPSNKVTEKGKYVELRCDPISGHTALYWYRQSLGQGPEFLIYFQGTGAADDSGLPNDRFFAVRPEGSVSTLKIQRTERGDSAVYLCASSLGPLTPLRDTGELFFGEGSRLTVL.

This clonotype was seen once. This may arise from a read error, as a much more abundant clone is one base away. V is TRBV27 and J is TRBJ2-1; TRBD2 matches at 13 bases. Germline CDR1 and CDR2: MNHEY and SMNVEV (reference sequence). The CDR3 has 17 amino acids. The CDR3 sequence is CASSWGLAGPPGNEQLF. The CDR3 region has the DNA TGTGCCAGCAGTTGGGGACTAGCGGGACCTCCGGGGAATGAGCAGCTCTTC.

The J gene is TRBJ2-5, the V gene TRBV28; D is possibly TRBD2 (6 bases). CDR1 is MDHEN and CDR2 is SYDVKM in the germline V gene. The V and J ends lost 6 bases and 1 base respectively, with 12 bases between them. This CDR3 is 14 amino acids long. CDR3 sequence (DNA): TGTGCCAGCAGGAACGCGGGACTCCAAGAGACCCAGTACTTC. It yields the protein CASRNAGLQETQYF. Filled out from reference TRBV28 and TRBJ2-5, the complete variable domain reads DVKVTQSSRYLVKRTGEKVFLECVQDMDHENMFWYRQDPGLGLRLIYFSYDVKMKEKGDIPEGYSVSREKKERFSLILESASTNQTSMYLCASRNAGLQETQYFGPGTRLLVL.

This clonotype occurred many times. CDR3 amino acids: CASSLVGTGRGQPQHF. The CDR3 region has the DNA TGTGCCAGCAGCTTAGTAGGCACAGGGAGGGGGCAGCCCCAGCATTTT. J is TRBJ1-5 and V is TRBV7-2, with D perhaps TRBD1 (6 bases). V dropped 1 base and J dropped 7 bases, with 17 bases sitting between them. The CDR3 totals 16 residues. The germline gives CDR1 SGHTA, CDR2 FQGNSA.

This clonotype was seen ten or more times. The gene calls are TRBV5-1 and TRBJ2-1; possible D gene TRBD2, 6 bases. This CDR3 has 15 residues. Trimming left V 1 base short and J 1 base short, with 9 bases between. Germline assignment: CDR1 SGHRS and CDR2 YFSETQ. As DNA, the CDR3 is TGCGCCAGCAGCTTGTCAGCGGGTTCCTACAATGAGCAGTTCTTC. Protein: CASSLSAGSYNEQFF.

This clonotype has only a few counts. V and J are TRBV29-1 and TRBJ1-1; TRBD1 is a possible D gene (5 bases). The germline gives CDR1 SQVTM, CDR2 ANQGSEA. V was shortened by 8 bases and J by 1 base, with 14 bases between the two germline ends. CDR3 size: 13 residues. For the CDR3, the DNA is TGCAGCCATACCCAAGACAGGAACACTGAAGCTTTCTTT. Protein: CSHTQDRNTEAFF.

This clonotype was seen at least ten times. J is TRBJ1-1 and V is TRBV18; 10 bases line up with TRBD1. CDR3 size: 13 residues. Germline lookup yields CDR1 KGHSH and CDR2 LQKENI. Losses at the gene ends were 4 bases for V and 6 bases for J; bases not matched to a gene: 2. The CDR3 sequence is CASSQGQGSEAFF. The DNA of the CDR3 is TGTGCCAGCTCACAGGGACAGGGGTCTGAAGCTTTCTTT.

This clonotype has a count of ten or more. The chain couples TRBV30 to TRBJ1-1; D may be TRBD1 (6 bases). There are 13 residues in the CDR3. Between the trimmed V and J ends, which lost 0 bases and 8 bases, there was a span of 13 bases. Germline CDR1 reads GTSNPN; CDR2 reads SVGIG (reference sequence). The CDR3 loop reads CAWSVPGAREAFF. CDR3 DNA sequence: TGTGCCTGGAGTGTACCGGGGGCCAGAGAAGCTTTCTTT.

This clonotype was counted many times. CDR3 sequence: CSARGELAGAGNEQFF. The CDR3 bases are TGCAGTGCTAGAGGCGAGCTAGCAGGAGCAGGGAATGAGCAGTTCTTC. This chain connects TRBV20-1 to TRBJ2-1; D is possibly TRBD1 or TRBD2 (5 bases each). CDR3 length equals 16 residues. Per the germline V gene, CDR1 is DFQATT and CDR2 is SNEGSKA (reference sequence). The V and J ends lost 1 base and 7 bases respectively, with 20 bases between them.

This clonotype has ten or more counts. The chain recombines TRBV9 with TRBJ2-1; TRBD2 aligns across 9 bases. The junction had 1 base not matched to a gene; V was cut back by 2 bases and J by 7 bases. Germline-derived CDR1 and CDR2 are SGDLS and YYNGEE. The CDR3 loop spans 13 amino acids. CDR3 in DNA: TGTGCCAGCAGCGTTACTAGCGGGAATGAGCAGTTCTTC. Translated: CASSVTSGNEQFF.

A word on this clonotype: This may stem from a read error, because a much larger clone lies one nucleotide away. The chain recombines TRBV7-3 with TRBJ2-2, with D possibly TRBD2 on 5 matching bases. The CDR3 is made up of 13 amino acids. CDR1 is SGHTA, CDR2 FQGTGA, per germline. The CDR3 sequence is CASSVSGTGEPFF. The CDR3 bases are TGTGCCAGCAGCGTCTCGGGCACCGGGGAGCCGTTTTTT.

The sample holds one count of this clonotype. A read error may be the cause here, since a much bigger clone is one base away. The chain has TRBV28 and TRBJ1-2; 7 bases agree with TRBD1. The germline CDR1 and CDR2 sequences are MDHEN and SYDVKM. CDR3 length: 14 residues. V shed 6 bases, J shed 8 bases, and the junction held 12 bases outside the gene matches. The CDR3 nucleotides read TGTGCCAGCAGCATGTACAGGGGAAGATCCGGCTACACCTTC. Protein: CASSMYRGRSGYTF.

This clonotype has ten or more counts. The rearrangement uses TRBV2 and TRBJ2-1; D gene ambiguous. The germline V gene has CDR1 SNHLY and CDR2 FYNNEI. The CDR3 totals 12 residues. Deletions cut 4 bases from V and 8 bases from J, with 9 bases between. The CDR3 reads CASSVGRDEQFF. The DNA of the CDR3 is TGTGCCAGCAGTGTAGGTCGAGATGAGCAGTTCTTC. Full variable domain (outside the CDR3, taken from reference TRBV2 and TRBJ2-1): EPEVTQTPSHQVTQMGQEVILRCVPISNHLYFYWYRQILGQKVEFLVSFYNNEISEKSEIFDDQFSVERPDGSNFTLKIRSTKLEDSAMYFCASSVGRDEQFFGPGTRLTVL.

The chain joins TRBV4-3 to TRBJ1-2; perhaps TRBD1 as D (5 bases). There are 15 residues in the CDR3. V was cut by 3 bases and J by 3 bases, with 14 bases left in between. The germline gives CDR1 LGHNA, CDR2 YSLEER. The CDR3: CASSHARGGDYGYTF. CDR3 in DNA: TGCGCCAGCAGCCACGCACGGGGAGGGGACTATGGCTACACCTTC.

The CDR3 sequence: CASSLDRESNTIYF. CDR3 sequence (DNA): TGTGCCAGCAGCCTGGACAGGGAAAGTAACACCATATATTTT. This chain joins TRBV5-4 and TRBJ1-3; 8 bases match TRBD1. Losses at the gene ends were 4 bases for V and 7 bases for J; bases not matched to a gene: 7. Germline V gives CDR1 SGHNT, CDR2 YYREEE (reference sequence). This CDR3 spans 14 amino acids.

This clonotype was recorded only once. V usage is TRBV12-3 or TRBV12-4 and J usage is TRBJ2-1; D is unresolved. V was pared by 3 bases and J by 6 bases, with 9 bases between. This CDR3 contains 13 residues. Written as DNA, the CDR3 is TGTGCCAGCAGTTTTTCGCGCCTCAATGAGCAGTTCTTC. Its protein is CASSFSRLNEQFF.

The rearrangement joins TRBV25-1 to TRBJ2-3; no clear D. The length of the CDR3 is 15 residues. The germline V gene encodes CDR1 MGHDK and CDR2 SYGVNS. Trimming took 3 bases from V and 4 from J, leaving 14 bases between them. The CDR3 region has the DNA TGTGCCAGCAGTGAGGCGAGGAGTTGGGCAGATACGCAGTATTTT. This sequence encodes CASSEARSWADTQYF. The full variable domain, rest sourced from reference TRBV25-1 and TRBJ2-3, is EADIYQTPRYLVIGTGKKITLECSQTMGHDKMYWYQQDPGMELHLIHYSYGVNSTEKGDLSSESTVSRIRTEHFPLTLESARPSHTSQYLCASSEARSWADTQYFGPGTRLTVL.

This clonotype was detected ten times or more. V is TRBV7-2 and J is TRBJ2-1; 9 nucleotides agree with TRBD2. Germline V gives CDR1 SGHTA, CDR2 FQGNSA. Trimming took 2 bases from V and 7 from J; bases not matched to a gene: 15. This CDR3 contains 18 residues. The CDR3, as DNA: TGTGCCAGCAGCTTATGGGTCTGGATAGCGGGAGAGAGTAATGAGCAGTTCTTC. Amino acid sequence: CASSLWVWIAGESNEQFF.